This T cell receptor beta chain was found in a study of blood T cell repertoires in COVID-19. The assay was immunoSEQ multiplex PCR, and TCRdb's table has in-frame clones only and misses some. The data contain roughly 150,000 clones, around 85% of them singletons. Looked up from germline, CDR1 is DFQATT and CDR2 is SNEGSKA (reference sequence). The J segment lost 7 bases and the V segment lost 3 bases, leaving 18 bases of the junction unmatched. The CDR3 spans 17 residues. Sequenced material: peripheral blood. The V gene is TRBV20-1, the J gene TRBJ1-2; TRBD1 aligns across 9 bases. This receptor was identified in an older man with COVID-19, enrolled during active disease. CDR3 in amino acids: CSASPWGQGNSGGGYTF. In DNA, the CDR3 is TGCAGTGCTAGTCCCTGGGGACAGGGTAATAGCGGTGGTGGCTACACCTTC.